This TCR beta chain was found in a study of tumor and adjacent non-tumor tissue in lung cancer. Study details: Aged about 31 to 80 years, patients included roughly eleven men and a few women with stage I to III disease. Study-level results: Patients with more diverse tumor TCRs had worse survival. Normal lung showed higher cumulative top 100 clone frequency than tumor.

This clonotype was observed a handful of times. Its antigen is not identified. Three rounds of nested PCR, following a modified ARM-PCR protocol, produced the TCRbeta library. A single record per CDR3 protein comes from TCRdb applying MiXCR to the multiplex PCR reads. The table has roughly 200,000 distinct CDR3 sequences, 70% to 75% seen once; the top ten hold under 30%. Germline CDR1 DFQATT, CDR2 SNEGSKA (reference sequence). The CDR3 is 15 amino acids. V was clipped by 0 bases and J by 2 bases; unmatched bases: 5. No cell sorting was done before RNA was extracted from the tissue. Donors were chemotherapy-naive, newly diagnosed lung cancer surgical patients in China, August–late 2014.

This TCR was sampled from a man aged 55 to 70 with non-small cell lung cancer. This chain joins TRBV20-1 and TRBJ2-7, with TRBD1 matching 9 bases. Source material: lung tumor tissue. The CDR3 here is CSARDGDRVPYEQYF. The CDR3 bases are TGCAGTGCTAGAGATGGGGACAGGGTTCCCTACGAGCAGTACTTC.